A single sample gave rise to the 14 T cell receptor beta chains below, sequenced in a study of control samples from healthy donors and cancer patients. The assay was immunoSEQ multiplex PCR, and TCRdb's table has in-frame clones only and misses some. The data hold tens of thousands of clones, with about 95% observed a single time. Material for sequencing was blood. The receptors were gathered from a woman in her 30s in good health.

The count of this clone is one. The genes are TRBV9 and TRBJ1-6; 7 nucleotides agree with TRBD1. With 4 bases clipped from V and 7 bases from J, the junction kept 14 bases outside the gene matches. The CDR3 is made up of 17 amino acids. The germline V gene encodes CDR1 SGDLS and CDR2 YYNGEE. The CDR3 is CASSTIGGAGGNSPLHF. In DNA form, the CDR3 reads TGTGCCAGCAGCACCATCGGGGGGGCAGGGGGGAATTCACCCCTCCACTTT.

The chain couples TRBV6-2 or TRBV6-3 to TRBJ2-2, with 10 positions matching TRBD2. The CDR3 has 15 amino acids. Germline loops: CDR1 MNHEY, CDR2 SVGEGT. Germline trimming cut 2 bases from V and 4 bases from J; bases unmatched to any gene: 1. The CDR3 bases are TGTGCCAGCAGTTACAGCGGGGGGGCCACCGGGGAGCTGTTTTTT. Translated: CASSYSGGATGELFF.

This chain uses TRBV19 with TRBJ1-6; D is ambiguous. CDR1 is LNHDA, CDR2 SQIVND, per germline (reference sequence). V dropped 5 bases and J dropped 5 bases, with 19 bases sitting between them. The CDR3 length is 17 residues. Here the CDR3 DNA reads TGTGCCAGTAGTCCTGCAGGAACCCGGACCAATAATTCACCCCTCCACTTT. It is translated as CASSPAGTRTNNSPLHF.

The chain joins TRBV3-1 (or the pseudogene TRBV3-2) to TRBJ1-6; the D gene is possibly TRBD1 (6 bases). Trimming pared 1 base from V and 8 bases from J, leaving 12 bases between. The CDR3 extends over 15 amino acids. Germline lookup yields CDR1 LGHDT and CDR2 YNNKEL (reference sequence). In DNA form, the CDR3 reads TGTGCCAGCAGCCAAGTAGCAGGGGTAGATTCACCCCTCCACTTT. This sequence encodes CASSQVAGVDSPLHF.

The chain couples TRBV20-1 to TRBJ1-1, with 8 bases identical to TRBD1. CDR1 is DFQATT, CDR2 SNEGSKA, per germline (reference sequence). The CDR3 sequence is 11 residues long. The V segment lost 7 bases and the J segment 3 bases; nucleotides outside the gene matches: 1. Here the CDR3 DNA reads TGCAGTGTACAGGGGGACACTGAAGCTTTCTTT. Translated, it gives CSVQGDTEAFF.

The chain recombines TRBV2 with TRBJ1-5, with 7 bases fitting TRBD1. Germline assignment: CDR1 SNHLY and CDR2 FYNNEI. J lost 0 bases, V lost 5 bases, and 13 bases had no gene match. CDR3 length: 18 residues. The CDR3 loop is CASSFPFRDRNSNQPQHF. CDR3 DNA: TGTGCCAGCAGTTTTCCGTTCCGGGACAGAAATAGCAATCAGCCCCAGCATTTT.

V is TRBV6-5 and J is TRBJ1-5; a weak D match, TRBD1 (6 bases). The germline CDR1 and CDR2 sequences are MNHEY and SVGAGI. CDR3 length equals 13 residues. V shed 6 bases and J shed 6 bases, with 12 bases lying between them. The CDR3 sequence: CASRTGASQPQHF. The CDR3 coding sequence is TGTGCCAGCAGGACAGGAGCAAGTCAGCCCCAGCATTTT.

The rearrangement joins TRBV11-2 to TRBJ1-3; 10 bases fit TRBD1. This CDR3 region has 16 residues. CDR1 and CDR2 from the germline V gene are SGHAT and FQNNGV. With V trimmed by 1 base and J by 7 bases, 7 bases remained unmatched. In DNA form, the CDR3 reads TGTGCCAGCAGCTTAGGACAGGGGGCTCGCAGGAACACCATATATTTT. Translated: CASSLGQGARRNTIYF. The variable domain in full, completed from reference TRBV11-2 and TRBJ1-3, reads EAGVAQSPRYKIIEKRQSVAFWCNPISGHATLYWYQQILGQGPKLLIQFQNNGVVDDSQLPKDRFSAERLKGVDSTLKIQPAKLEDSAVYLCASSLGQGARRNTIYFGEGSWLTVV.

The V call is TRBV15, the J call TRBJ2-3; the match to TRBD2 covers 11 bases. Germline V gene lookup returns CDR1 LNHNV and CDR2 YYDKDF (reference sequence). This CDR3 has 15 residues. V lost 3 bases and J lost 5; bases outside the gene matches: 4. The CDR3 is CATSSLAGGLDTQYF. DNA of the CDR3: TGTGCCACCAGCAGCCTAGCGGGGGGTCTAGATACGCAGTATTTT. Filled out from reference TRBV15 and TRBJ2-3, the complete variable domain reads DAMVIQNPRYQVTQFGKPVTLSCSQTLNHNVMYWYQQKSSQAPKLLFHYYDKDFNNEADTPDNFQSRRPNTSFCFLDIRSPGLGDTAMYLCATSSLAGGLDTQYFGPGTRLTVL.

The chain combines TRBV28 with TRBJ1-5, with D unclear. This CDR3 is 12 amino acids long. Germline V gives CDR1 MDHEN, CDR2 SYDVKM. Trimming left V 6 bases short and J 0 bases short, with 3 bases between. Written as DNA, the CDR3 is TGTGCCAGCAGGGATAGCAATCAGCCCCAGCATTTT. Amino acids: CASRDSNQPQHF. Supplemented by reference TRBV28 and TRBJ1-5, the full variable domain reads DVKVTQSSRYLVKRTGEKVFLECVQDMDHENMFWYRQDPGLGLRLIYFSYDVKMKEKGDIPEGYSVSREKKERFSLILESASTNQTSMYLCASRDSNQPQHFGDGTRLSIL.

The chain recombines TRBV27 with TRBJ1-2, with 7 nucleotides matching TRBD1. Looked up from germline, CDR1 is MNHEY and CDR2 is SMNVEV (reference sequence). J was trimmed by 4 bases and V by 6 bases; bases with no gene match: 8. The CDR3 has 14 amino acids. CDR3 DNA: TGTGCCAGCAGACCACAGGGGCTGATCTATGGCTACACCTTC. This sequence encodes CASRPQGLIYGYTF.

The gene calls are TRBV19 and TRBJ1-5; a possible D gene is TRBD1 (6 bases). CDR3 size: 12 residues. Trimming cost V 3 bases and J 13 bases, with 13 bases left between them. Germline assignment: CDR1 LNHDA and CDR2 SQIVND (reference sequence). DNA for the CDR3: TGTGCCAGTAGTATCGGGTTAGACAGGCAGCATTTT. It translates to CASSIGLDRQHF.

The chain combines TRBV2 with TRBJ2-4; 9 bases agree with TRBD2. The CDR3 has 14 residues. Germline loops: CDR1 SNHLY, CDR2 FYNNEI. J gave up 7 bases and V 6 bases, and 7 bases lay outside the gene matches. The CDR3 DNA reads TGTGCCAGCAGCCTGGGACTAGCAGGGAACATTCAGTACTTC. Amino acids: CASSLGLAGNIQYF.

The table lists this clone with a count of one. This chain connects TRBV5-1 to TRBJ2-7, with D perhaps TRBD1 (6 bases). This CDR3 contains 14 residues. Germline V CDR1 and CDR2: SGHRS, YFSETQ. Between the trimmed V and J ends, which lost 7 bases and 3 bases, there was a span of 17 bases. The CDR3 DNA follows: TGCGCCAGCGCAGGGGTCCCGCCAGACTACGAGCAGTACTTC. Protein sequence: CASAGVPPDYEQYF.